A selection of T cell receptor beta chains follows, all from one sample in a study of OX40 agonist ivuxolimab in advanced cancers. Clones were sequenced by immunoSEQ multiplex PCR, and TCRdb holds only the in-frame ones, with some missing. The sample contains about 46,000 clones, around 90% of which appear only once. The input for sequencing was CD4+ or CD8+ T cells sorted from blood, taken in a trial of the OX40 agonist ivuxolimab. The source is an adult with an advanced solid tumor such as melanoma, head and neck, liver or kidney cancer. Both conserved end residues are part of each CDR3. The D gene is left open where the match is weak. Expanded clones get a size class; other rows say once, few or many, or leave the size out.

D gene | J gene | clone size | V gene | CDR3 protein | CDR3 DNA
NA | TRBJ1-2 | NA | TRBV5-1 | CASSADGGHYGYTF | TGCGCCAGCAGCGCGGACGGAGGACATTATGGCTACACCTTC
NA | TRBJ2-3 | NA | TRBV27 | CASSFRLADTQYF | TGTGCCAGCAGCTTCAGACTAGCAGATACGCAGTATTTT
NA | TRBJ2-3 | NA | TRBV27 | CASSTGYSTDTQYF | TGTGCCAGCAGCACGGGATACTCCACAGATACGCAGTATTTT
NA | TRBJ1-1 | NA | TRBV5-6 | CASSLGGRDNTEAFF | TGTGCCAGCAGCTTGGGCGGGCGGGATAACACTGAAGCTTTCTTT
TRBD1 | TRBJ2-2 | NA | TRBV19 | CASSRDRVGDTGELFF | TGTGCCAGTAGTAGAGACAGGGTTGGGGACACCGGGGAGCTGTTTTTT
NA | TRBJ2-7 | NA | TRBV15 | CATSSSGTPSYEQYF | TGTGCCACCAGCAGCTCCGGGACTCCCTCTTACGAGCAGTACTTC
NA | TRBJ2-1 | NA | TRBV19 | CASSIPGHPYNEQFF | TGTGCCAGTAGTATACCGGGACACCCCTACAATGAGCAGTTCTTC
TRBD2 | TRBJ2-7 | NA | TRBV9 | CASSVRAGAYEQYF | TGTGCCAGCAGCGTACGAGCGGGAGCGTACGAGCAGTACTTC
TRBD1 | TRBJ2-7 | NA | TRBV28 | CASTGRDRSYEQYF | TGTGCCAGCACGGGCCGGGACAGGTCCTACGAGCAGTACTTC
NA | TRBJ1-3 | NA | TRBV6-5 | CASSYSRSISGNTIYF | TGTGCCAGCAGTTACTCTCGTAGTATCTCTGGAAACACCATATATTTT
NA | TRBJ1-5 | NA | TRBV28 | CASIWGAGRSNQPQHF | TGTGCCAGCATTTGGGGGGCCGGAAGGAGCAATCAGCCCCAGCATTTT
TRBD1 | TRBJ2-2 | NA | TRBV25-1 | CASSEGDRGYTGELFF | TGTGCCAGCAGTGAAGGAGACAGGGGGTACACCGGGGAGCTGTTTTTT
TRBD2 | TRBJ2-1 | once | TRBV19 | CASSIPTSGPIDTQFF | TGTGCCAGTAGTATCCCGACTAGCGGACCGATTGATACCCAGTTCTTC
TRBD2 | TRBJ2-3 | NA | TRBV9 | CASSVVGGSTDTQYF | TGTGCCAGCAGCGTAGTCGGCGGGAGTACAGATACGCAGTATTTT
NA | TRBJ2-7 | NA | TRBV5-8 | CASSSQGFAGREQYF | TGTGCCAGCAGCTCTCAGGGCTTCGCGGGACGCGAGCAGTACTTC
TRBD2 | TRBJ2-1 | NA | TRBV7-2 | CASSPHPGTSGGAGYEQFF | TGTGCCAGCAGCCCCCATCCCGGGACTAGCGGGGGGGCCGGGTATGAGCAGTTCTTC
TRBD2 | TRBJ2-5 | once | TRBV27 | CASSPGTSVETQYF | TGTGCCAGCAGTCCCGGGACTAGCGTCGAGACCCAGTACTTC
NA | TRBJ2-1 | once | TRBV2 | CASSVWTGTSYNEQFF | TGTGCCAGCAGTGTATGGACGGGGACTTCCTACAATGAGCAGTTCTTC
NA | TRBJ1-3 | NA | TRBV28 | CASSLPSGVNTIYF | TGTGCCAGCAGTTTACCCTCAGGAGTCAACACCATATATTTT
NA | TRBJ2-7 | NA | TRBV29-1 | CSVSGGYEQYF | TGCAGCGTCTCTGGGGGCTACGAGCAGTACTTC
TRBD2 | TRBJ2-7 | NA | TRBV4-3 | CASSQAWASGSYEQYF | TGCGCCAGCAGCCAAGCGTGGGCTAGCGGGTCCTACGAGCAGTACTTC
NA | TRBJ2-1 | NA | TRBV9 | CASSVGEYNEQFF | TGTGCCAGCAGCGTAGGCGAGTACAATGAGCAGTTCTTC
TRBD1 | TRBJ2-7 | NA | TRBV27 | CASSPGQGGYEQYF | TGTGCCAGCAGCCCTGGACAGGGTGGGTACGAGCAGTACTTC
NA | TRBJ1-2 | NA | TRBV4-1 | CASSQEGLDANYGYTF | TGCGCCAGCAGCCAAGAGGGCCTGGACGCTAACTATGGCTACACCTTC
NA | TRBJ2-5 | NA | TRBV21-1 | CASTPGQGFIETQYF | TGTGCCAGCACCCCGGGACAGGGTTTTATCGAGACCCAGTACTTC
TRBD2 | TRBJ2-5 | NA | TRBV27 | CASRSGSGSVETQYF | TGTGCCAGCAGGAGCGGGAGCGGGTCGGTAGAGACCCAGTACTTC
NA | TRBJ2-5 | once | TRBV11-1 | CASSLQTDYQETQYF | TGTGCCAGCAGCCTCCAAACCGACTACCAAGAGACCCAGTACTTC
NA | TRBJ2-7 | NA | TRBV28 | CASSGQRIYEQYF | TGTGCCAGCAGTGGACAGAGAATCTACGAGCAGTACTTC
NA | TRBJ1-2 | NA | TRBV2 | CASGDRYYGYTF | TGTGCCAGCGGTGATCGGTACTATGGCTACACCTTC
NA | TRBJ2-3 | NA | TRBV4-1 | CASSLLMNSADTQYF | TGCGCCAGCAGCCTCTTAATGAATAGCGCGGATACGCAGTATTTT
NA | TRBJ1-2 | NA | TRBV14 | CASGTAYGYTF | TGTGCCAGCGGGACCGCCTATGGCTACACCTTC
TRBD1 | TRBJ2-3 | NA | TRBV5-4 | CASSFGTGGSDTQYF | TGTGCCAGCAGCTTCGGGACAGGGGGGTCGGATACGCAGTATTTT
NA | TRBJ2-3 | NA | TRBV30 | CAWSVQRGGSDTQYF | TGTGCCTGGAGTGTACAAAGGGGGGGCTCAGATACGCAGTATTTT
NA | TRBJ2-1 | NA | TRBV10-1 | CASSETAVDEQFF | TGCGCCAGCAGTGAGACAGCGGTGGATGAGCAGTTCTTC
TRBD1 | TRBJ2-5 | NA | TRBV9 | CASSPGTGWETQYF | TGTGCCAGCAGCCCGGGGACAGGGTGGGAGACCCAGTACTTC
NA | TRBJ2-5 | NA | TRBV6-5 | CASSKQGYDKTQYF | TGTGCCAGCAGTAAACAGGGATACGACAAGACCCAGTACTTC
TRBD2 | TRBJ2-1 | NA | TRBV7-8 | CASSSGVAGDYNEQFF | TGTGCCAGCAGCTCAGGTGTAGCGGGAGACTACAATGAGCAGTTCTTC
TRBD2 | TRBJ2-3 | NA | TRBV5-1 | CASSPRLAGVVDTQYF | TGCGCCAGCAGCCCCCGACTAGCGGGGGTTGTAGATACGCAGTATTTT
NA | TRBJ1-2 | NA | TRBV9 | CASSGADGGYTF | TGTGCCAGCAGCGGCGCTGATGGAGGCTACACCTTC
TRBD1 | TRBJ1-3 | few | TRBV6-5 | CASSVDRASGNTIYF | TGTGCCAGCAGTGTTGACAGGGCCTCTGGAAACACCATATATTTT
NA | TRBJ1-1 | NA | TRBV21-1 | CASSQDLKGQAANTEAFF | TGTGCCAGCAGCCAGGATCTAAAGGGACAGGCGGCGAACACTGAAGCTTTCTTT
TRBD2 | TRBJ2-5 | NA | TRBV27 | CASSLQAGGGETQYF | TGTGCCAGCAGTTTACAAGCGGGAGGTGGGGAGACCCAGTACTTC
TRBD2 | TRBJ2-5 | NA | TRBV10-2 | CASSEGTVAGETQYF | TGCGCCAGCAGTGAGGGAACGGTAGCGGGAGAGACCCAGTACTTC
NA | TRBJ2-3 | NA | TRBV9 | CASSVESGVTDTQYF | TGTGCCAGCAGCGTAGAGAGCGGAGTCACAGATACGCAGTATTTT
NA | TRBJ1-2 | NA | TRBV7-2 | CASSSRGLLDGYTF | TGTGCCAGCAGCTCACGAGGACTCTTAGATGGCTACACCTTC
NA | TRBJ1-3 | NA | TRBV9 | CASSVENGDVNTIYF | TGTGCCAGCAGCGTAGAAAACGGGGATGTGAACACCATATATTTT
NA | TRBJ1-5 | NA | TRBV4-1 | CASSQWLGDQPQHF | TGCGCCAGCAGCCAATGGTTGGGGGATCAGCCCCAGCATTTT
NA | TRBJ2-2 | NA | TRBV5-1 | CASSFPGTRNTGELFF | TGCGCCAGCAGCTTTCCCGGGACACGTAACACCGGGGAGCTGTTTTTT
TRBD1 | TRBJ2-1 | NA | TRBV7-9 | CASSSGQAPSYNEQFF | TGTGCCAGCAGCTCCGGACAGGCCCCATCCTACAATGAGCAGTTCTTC
NA | TRBJ1-6 | NA | TRBV2 | CASRNEFSSYNSPLHF | TGTGCCAGCAGGAATGAATTTAGCTCCTATAATTCACCCCTCCACTTT